This T cell receptor beta chain stems from a study of T cell changes during pregnancy in multiple sclerosis. Profiled with immunoSEQ multiplex PCR; TCRdb holds only in-frame clones, not every one. The repertoire holds 50,000 to 65,000 clones, with roughly nine tenths as singletons. The germline CDR1 and CDR2 sequences are SGHDT and YYEEEE. Unmatched junction bases numbered 2, after V lost 2 bases and J lost 0 bases. The CDR3 totals 16 residues. This specimen was CD8+ T cells from peripheral blood mononuclear cells, taken before pregnancy. The chain employs TRBV5-6 and TRBJ2-2, with 9 nucleotides matching TRBD2. The sequence came from a female donor with multiple sclerosis, enrolled in a pregnancy study. The chain's CDR3 is CASSLAGGSNTGELFF. The CDR3 coding sequence is TGTGCCAGCAGCTTAGCGGGGGGTTCGAACACCGGGGAGCTGTTTTTT.